This T cell receptor (beta chain) was sequenced for a study of cytomegalovirus exposure and HLA in healthy donors. Turning to the study itself: As an earlier analysis found, roughly 170 million T cells yielded some 120 million unique TCR beta sequences.

In regard to this clone: No antigen is known for it.

The PCR employed 60 Vbeta primers together with 13 Jbeta primers. The protocol was immunoSEQ multiplex PCR, while the TCRdb copy is restricted to in-frame clones and leaves out a portion. This table holds under 170,000 clones, approximately 79% found once. The CDR3 consists of 10 residues. Germline V gene sequence: CDR1 DFQATT, CDR2 SNEGSKA (reference sequence). J gave up 13 bases and V 5 bases, and 8 bases lay outside the gene matches. Study conclusions and caveats: An analysis was carried out at a later point. It showed that HLA-associated TCR beta chains were more clonally expanded than equally common non-associated chains.

The sequence came from a man aged 50-60 years in good health and CMV-seropositive. Sequences were obtained from PBMCs. The V gene is TRBV20-1, the J gene TRBJ2-7; 7 bases match TRBD1. The CDR3: CSAPDREKYF. CDR3 DNA: TGCAGTGCTCCCGACAGGGAGAAATACTTC.